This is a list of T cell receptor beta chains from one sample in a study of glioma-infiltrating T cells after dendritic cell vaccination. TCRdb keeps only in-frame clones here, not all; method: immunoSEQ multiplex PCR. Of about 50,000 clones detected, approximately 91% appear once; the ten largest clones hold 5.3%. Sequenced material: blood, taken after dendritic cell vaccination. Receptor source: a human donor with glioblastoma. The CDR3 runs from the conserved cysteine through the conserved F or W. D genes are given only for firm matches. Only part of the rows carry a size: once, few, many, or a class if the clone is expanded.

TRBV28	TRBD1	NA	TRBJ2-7	TGTGCCAGCAGTTTATTGGACAGGGAAATCTACGAGCAGTACTTC	CASSLLDREIYEQYF
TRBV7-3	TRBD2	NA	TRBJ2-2	TGTGCCACATCTAGCGGGAGGTACACCGGGGAGCTGTTTTTT	CATSSGRYTGELFF
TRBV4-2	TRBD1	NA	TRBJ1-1	TGTGCCAGCAGCTTTGGGACAGTCAACACTGAAGCTTTCTTT	CASSFGTVNTEAFF
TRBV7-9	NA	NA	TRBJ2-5	TGTGCCAGCAGCTTAGCGGTGGTGGTTGGCAGGCTTGTCCAAGAGACCCAGTACTTC	CASSLAVVVGRLVQETQYF
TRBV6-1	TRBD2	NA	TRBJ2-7	TGTGCCAGCAATCCTAGCGGGAGGGCCCTTGAGCAGTACTTC	CASNPSGRALEQYF
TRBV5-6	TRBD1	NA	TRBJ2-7	TGTGCCAGCAGCTTGGCCGGGACAGGGCCCTACGAGCAGTACTTC	CASSLAGTGPYEQYF
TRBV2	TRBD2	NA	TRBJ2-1	TGTGCCAGCATCCTAGCGGGATTTGGTGAGCAGTTCTTC	CASILAGFGEQFF
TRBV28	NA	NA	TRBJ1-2	TGTGCCAGCAGTGTTAGGACTCTGGGCTACACCTTC	CASSVRTLGYTF
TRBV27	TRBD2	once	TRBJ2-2	TGTGCCAGCCGGACTAGCGGGAACACCGGGGAGCTGTTTTTT	CASRTSGNTGELFF
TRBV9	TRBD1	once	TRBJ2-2	TGTGCCAGCAGCGTAGCCTGGGACAGGGAGAACACCGGGGAGCTGTTTTTT	CASSVAWDRENTGELFF
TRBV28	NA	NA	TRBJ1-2	TGTGCCAGCAGCTCAGGGTCTAACTATGGCTACACCTTC	CASSSGSNYGYTF
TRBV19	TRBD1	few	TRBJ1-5	TGTGCCAGTAGACTGACAGGGAGAAGACAGCCCCAGCATTTT	CASRLTGRRQPQHF
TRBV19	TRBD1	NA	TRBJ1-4	TGTGCCAGTAGCCCGATGGACAGGGCAGAAAAACTGTTTTTT	CASSPMDRAEKLFF
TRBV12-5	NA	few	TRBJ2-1	TGTGCTAGTGGTTTGGAAAGGGGCCGTCGGTTCTTC	CASGLERGRRFF
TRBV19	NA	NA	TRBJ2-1	TGTGCCAGTAGTATAGGCTTTGGCGGTTGGGTCAATGAGCAGTTCTTC	CASSIGFGGWVNEQFF
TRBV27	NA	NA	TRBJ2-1	TGTGCCAGCAGTTTTGGAGCTGAGCAGTTCTTC	CASSFGAEQFF
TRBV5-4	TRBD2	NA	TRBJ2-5	TGTGCCAGCATTTCCGGGACTAGCGGGAGTTCGGGTCGGGAGACCCAGTACTTC	CASISGTSGSSGRETQYF
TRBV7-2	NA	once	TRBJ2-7	TGTGCCAGCAGCTCTAGCTTTCCCCCCTACGAGCAGTACTTC	CASSSSFPPYEQYF
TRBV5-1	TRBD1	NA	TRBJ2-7	TGCGCCAGCAGCTTGGACGGGACAGGGGGCCTTCGGGAGCAGTACTTC	CASSLDGTGGLREQYF
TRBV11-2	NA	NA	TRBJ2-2	TGTGCCAGCAGCTTTAGGGGGAGAGGACAGTCGAGCACCGGGGAGCTGTTTTTT	CASSFRGRGQSSTGELFF
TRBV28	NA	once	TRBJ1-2	TGTGCCAGCAGTCCCACAGACAGATTTAGCAATGGCTACACCTTC	CASSPTDRFSNGYTF
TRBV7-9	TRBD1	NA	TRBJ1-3	TGTGCCAGCAGTTCGGCGCAGGGGGTCTCCCCTTACTCTGGAAACACCATATATTTT	CASSSAQGVSPYSGNTIYF
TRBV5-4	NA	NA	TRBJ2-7	TGTGCCAGCAGCTTGGTCGGCTACGAGCAGTACTTC	CASSLVGYEQYF
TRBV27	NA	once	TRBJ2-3	TGTGCCAGTAAAAACGCGGACTTGGTGATGTCGCGGACTTCCACAGATACGCAGTATTTT	CASKNADLVMSRTSTDTQYF
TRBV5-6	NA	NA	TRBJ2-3	TGTGCCAGCAGCTTCGGGAGCCGGAGCACAGATACGCAGTATTTT	CASSFGSRSTDTQYF
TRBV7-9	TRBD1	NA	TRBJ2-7	TGTGCCAGCAGCATACTAGACAGGGGGGCTCCCTACGAGCAGTACTTC	CASSILDRGAPYEQYF
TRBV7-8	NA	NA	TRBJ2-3	TGTGCCAGCAGCTTAGACAGGGGCACAGATACGCAGTATTTT	CASSLDRGTDTQYF
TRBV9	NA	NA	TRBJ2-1	TGTGCCAGCAGCCTAGAGGCGTTCGCGGGAATCTCCTACAATGAGCAGTTCTTC	CASSLEAFAGISYNEQFF
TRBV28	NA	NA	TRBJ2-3	TGTGCCAGCAGCCGACGGGAAGATACGCAGTATTTT	CASSRREDTQYF
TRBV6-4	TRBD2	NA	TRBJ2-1	TGTGCCAGCAGTGAACGGCTAGCGGGTGGTTATGAGCAGTTCTTC	CASSERLAGGYEQFF
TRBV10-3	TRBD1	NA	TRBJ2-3	TGTGCCATCAGTGCCCGGGACAGGGGGACCCCAGATACGCAGTATTTT	CAISARDRGTPDTQYF
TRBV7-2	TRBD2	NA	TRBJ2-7	TGTGCCAGCAGCTTAGCTGTATTGTTAGCGGGAGGCGAGCAGTACTTC	CASSLAVLLAGGEQYF
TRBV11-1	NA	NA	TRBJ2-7	TGTGCCAGCAGCGTAGAGCGGGAGCAGTACTTC	CASSVEREQYF
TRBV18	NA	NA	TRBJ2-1	TGTGCCAGCTCACCACCGGGACTGAGCAATGAGCAGTTCTTC	CASSPPGLSNEQFF
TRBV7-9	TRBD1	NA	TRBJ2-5	TGTGCCAGCAGCTTAGGCCTGGACAGGGCTTTTTACCAAGAGACCCAGTACTTC	CASSLGLDRAFYQETQYF
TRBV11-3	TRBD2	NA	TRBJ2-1	TGTGCCAGCAGCCCCGATTTGACTTCGGGACTAGCGGGATTAAATGAGCAGTTCTTC	CASSPDLTSGLAGLNEQFF
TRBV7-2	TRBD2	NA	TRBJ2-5	TGTGCCAGCAGCTTAGCGTACGTAGCGGGAGAAGAGACCCAGTACTTC	CASSLAYVAGEETQYF
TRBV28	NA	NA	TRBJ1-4	TGTGCCAGCAGTTTAGACAAAAGGGGTGAAAAACTGTTTTTT	CASSLDKRGEKLFF
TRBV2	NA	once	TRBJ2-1	TGTGCCAGCAGTGGTAGGGGCATCTACAATGAGCAGTTCTTC	CASSGRGIYNEQFF
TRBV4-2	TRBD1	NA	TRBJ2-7	TGTGCCAGCAGCCCATCCGGGACAGATACCTACGAGCAGTACTTC	CASSPSGTDTYEQYF
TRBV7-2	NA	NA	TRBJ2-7	TGTGCCAGCAGCTCCAGGGGCGGGGGTCCGTACGAGCAGTACTTC	CASSSRGGGPYEQYF
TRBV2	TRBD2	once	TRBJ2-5	TGTGCCAGCAGTGTACACCAAGCGGGAGCAGGAGAGACCCAGTACTTC	CASSVHQAGAGETQYF
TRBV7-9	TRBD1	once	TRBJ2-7	TGTGCCAGCAGCTCAATGCGGACAGGGAGCCACGAGCAGTACTTC	CASSSMRTGSHEQYF
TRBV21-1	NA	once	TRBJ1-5	TGTGCCAGCAGCAGTAGGGCGTTAGGGGACAGGCGTACCCTCAATCAGCCCCAGCATTTT	CASSSRALGDRRTLNQPQHF
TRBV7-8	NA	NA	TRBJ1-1	TGTGCCAGCAGCGCGACAGAGGTGAACACTGAAGCTTTCTTT	CASSATEVNTEAFF
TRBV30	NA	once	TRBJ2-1	TGTGCCTGGATCGGGCAGGGGTCCTACAATGAGCAGTTCTTC	CAWIGQGSYNEQFF
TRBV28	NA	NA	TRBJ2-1	TGTGCCAGCAGTTTAGGTTTACAGGTCGGCAATGAGCAGTTCTTC	CASSLGLQVGNEQFF
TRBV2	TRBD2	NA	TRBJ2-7	TGTGCCAGCGGGGGGGGAGTGGAGGACGAGCAGTACTTC	CASGGGVEDEQYF
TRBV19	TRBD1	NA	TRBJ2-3	TGTGCCAGTAGTATGGACAGGGATAATGCGGGACGAGGTTCAGATACGCAGTATTTT	CASSMDRDNAGRGSDTQYF
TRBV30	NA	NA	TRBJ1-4	TGTGCCTGGAGGGTGCAGTATGAAAAACTGTTTTTT	CAWRVQYEKLFF
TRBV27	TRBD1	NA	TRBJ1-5	TGTGCCAGCAGTGCCTCACAGGGGATCCATCAGCCCCAGCATTTT	CASSASQGIHQPQHF
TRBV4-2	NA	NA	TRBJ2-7	TGTGCCAGCAGCCAAGCCGAGGGTGGAGAGCAGTACTTC	CASSQAEGGEQYF
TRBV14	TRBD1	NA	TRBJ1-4	TGTGCCAGCAGCCAAGATCCTGCCAGGGGGAGTGAAAAACTGTTTTTT	CASSQDPARGSEKLFF
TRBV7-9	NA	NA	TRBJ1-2	TGTGCCAGCATCGAAATGGGGAAGGGGGGCTACACCTTC	CASIEMGKGGYTF
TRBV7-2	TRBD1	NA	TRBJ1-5	TGTGCCAGCAGCGGGGGACAGGGGGCACGACAGCCCCAGCATTTT	CASSGGQGARQPQHF
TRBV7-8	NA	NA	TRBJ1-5	TGTGCCAGCAGCTTCCAACGCGATCAGCCCCAGCATTTT	CASSFQRDQPQHF
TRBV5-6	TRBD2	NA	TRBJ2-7	TGTGCCAGCAGCTTGGGGCTAGCGGGGATCTACGAGCAGTACTTC	CASSLGLAGIYEQYF
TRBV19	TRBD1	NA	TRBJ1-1	TGTGCCAGTAGGTTCTCGGGACAGACCCCTGAAGCTTTCTTT	CASRFSGQTPEAFF